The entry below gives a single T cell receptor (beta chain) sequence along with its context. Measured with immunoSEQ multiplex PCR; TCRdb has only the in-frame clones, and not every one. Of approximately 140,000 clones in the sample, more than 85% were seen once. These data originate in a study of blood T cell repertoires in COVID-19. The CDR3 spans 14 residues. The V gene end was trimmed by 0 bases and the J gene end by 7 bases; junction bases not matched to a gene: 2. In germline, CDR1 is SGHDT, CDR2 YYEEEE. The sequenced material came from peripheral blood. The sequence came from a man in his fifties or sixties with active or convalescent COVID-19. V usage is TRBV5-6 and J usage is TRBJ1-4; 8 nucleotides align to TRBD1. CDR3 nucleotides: TGTGCCAGCAGCTTGGTGGACAGGGTTGAAAAACTGTTTTTT. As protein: CASSLVDRVEKLFF.